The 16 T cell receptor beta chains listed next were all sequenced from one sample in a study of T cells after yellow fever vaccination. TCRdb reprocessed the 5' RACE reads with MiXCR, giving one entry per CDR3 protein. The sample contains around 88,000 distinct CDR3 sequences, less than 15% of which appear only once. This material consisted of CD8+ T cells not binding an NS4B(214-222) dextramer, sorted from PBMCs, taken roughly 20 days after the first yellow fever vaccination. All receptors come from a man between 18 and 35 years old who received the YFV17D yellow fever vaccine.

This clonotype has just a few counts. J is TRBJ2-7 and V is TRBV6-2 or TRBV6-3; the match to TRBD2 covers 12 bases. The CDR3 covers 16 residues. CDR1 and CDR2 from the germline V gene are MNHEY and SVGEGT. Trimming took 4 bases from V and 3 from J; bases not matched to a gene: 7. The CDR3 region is CASSLTSGGLYYEQYF. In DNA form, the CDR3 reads TGTGCCAGCAGTTTGACTAGCGGGGGCTTGTACTACGAGCAGTACTTC.

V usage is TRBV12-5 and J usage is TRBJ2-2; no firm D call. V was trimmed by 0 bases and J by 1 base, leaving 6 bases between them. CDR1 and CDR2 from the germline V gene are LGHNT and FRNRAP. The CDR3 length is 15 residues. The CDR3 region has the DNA TGTGCTAGTGGTTTGGTATCTCTGAACACCGGGGAGCTGTTTTTT. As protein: CASGLVSLNTGELFF.

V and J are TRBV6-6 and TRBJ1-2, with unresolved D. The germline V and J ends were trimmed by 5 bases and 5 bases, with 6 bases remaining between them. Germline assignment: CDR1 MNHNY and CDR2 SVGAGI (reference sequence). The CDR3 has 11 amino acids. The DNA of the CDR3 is TGTGCCAGCAGTCGTGATTATGGCTACACCTTC. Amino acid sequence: CASSRDYGYTF.

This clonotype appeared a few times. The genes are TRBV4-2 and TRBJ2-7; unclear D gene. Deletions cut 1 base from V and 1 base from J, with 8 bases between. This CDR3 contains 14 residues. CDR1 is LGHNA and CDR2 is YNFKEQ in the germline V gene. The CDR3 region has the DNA TGTGCCAGCAGCCAAGTACAAGGGTCCTACGAGCAGTACTTC. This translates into CASSQVQGSYEQYF.

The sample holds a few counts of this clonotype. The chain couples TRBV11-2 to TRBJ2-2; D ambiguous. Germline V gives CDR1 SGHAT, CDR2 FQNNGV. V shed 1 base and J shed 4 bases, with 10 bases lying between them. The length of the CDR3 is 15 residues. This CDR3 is CASSLGGQITGELFF. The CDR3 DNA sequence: TGTGCCAGCAGCTTAGGTGGGCAGATCACCGGGGAGCTGTTTTTT.

The CDR3 nucleotides are TGTGCCAGCAGCTTATTATCGTGCATTTACGAGCAGTACGTC. Translated, it gives CASSLLSCIYEQYV. The chain has TRBV7-4 and TRBJ2-7; D ambiguous. Germline V gene sequence: CDR1 SGHVT, CDR2 SQSDAQ. This CDR3 spans 14 amino acids. Trimming took off 2 bases at V and 4 bases at J, with 12 bases between the two ends.

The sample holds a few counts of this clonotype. The CDR3 sequence is CASSSMECRCSYNEQFF. For the CDR3, the DNA is TGTGCCAGCAGCTCCATGGAATGTAGATGCTCCTACAATGAGCAGTTCTTC. The V gene is TRBV21-1, the J gene TRBJ2-1. TRBV21-1 is classified as a pseudogene. The CDR3 runs to 17 residues.

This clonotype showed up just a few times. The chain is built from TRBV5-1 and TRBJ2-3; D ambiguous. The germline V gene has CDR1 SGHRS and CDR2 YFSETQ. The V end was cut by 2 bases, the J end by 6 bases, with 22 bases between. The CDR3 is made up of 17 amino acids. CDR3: CASSFYFAAAQRDTQYF. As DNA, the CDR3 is TGCGCCAGCAGCTTCTATTTCGCGGCAGCTCAACGGGATACGCAGTATTTT.

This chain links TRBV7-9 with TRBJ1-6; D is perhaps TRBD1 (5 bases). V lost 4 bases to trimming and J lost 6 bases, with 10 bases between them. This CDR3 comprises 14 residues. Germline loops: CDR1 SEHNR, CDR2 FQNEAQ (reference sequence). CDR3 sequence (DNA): TGTGCCAGCAGCTCCCCCCAGGGTAATTCACCCCTCCACTTT. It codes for CASSSPQGNSPLHF.

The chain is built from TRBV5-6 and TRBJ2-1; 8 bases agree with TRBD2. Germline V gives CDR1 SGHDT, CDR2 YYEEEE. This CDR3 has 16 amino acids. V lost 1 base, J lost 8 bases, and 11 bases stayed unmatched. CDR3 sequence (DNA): TGTGCCAGCAGCTTGAACAAAGGACTAGCAAGCCATGAGCAGTTCTTC. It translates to CASSLNKGLASHEQFF.

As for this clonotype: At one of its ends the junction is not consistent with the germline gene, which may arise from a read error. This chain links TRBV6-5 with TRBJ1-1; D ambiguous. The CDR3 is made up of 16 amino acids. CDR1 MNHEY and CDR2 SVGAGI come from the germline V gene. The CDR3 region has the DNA TGTGCCAGCAGTTACGGGGTTGGCTCAGGACGAACTGAAGCGTTCTTT. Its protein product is CASSYGVGSGRTEAFF.

The CDR3 DNA sequence: TGCAGTGCTATAAATAGCGGGGGAAACACCGGGGAGCTGTTTTTT. It yields the protein CSAINSGGNTGELFF. This chain connects TRBV20-1 to TRBJ2-2, with 9 positions matching TRBD2. This CDR3 spans 15 amino acids. J was trimmed by 2 bases and V by 4 bases; bases with no gene match: 5. CDR1 DFQATT and CDR2 SNEGSKA come from the germline V gene (reference sequence).

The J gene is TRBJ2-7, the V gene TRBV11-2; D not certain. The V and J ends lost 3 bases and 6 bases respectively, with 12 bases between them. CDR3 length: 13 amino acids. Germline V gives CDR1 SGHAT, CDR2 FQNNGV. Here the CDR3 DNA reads TGTGCCAGCAGCTTTGTGGTCGCGTCCGAGCAGTACGTC. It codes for CASSFVVASEQYV.

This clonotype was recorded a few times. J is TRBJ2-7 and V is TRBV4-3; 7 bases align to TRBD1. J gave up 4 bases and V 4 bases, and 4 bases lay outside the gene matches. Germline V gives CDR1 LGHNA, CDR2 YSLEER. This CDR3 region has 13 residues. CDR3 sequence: CASSREQGYEQYF. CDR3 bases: TGCGCCAGCAGCCGAGAACAGGGGTACGAGCAGTACTTC.

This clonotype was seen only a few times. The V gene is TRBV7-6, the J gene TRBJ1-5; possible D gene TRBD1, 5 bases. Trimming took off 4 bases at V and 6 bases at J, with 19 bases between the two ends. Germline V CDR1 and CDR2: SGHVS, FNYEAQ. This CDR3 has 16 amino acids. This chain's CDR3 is CASSSGTEQGTQPQHF. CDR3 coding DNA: TGTGCCAGCAGCTCCGGGACCGAACAAGGGACTCAGCCCCAGCATTTT.

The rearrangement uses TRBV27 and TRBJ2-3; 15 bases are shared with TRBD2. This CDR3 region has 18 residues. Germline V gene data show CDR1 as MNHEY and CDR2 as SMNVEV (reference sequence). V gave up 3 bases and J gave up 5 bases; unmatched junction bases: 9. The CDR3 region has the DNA TGTGCCAGCAGTTTCCGGACTAGCGGGGGGGGGAGTGTAGATACGCAGTATTTT. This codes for CASSFRTSGGGSVDTQYF.